This TCR beta chain was recorded in a study of T-cell memory formation after mild COVID-19. TCRdb independently ran MiXCR on the 5' RACE reads; one entry per CDR3 protein. The sample consists of over 150,000 distinct CDR3 sequences, less than 20% of them appearing once. Looked up from germline, CDR1 is SGHRS and CDR2 is YFSETQ. The V segment lost 5 bases and the J segment 0 bases; nucleotides outside the gene matches: 7. The CDR3 is 16 amino acids. V is TRBV5-1 and J is TRBJ2-3; TRBD2 agrees at 9 bases. This TCR came from a man between 18 and 29 years old who had mild COVID-19 (a few samples of this study predate the infection). Cell type and time point are not known. Material for sequencing was PBMCs or a T cell subset sorted from them (not recorded which). CDR3 amino acids: CASSTAGGASTDTQYF. The CDR3 region has the DNA TGCGCCAGCAGTACGGCGGGGGGGGCTAGCACAGATACGCAGTATTTT.